A single sample gave rise to the 4 T cell receptor beta chains below, sequenced in a study of blood T cells in healthy people across ages. A second about 7 to 11 cycle PCR used barcoded and J-beta primers. Using its own MiXCR run on the 5' RACE reads, TCRdb lists one record per CDR3 protein. The sample holds approximately 350,000 distinct CDR3 sequences; approximately 47% are singletons and the top ten take approximately 51%. Sequencing used blood. The receptors come from a man aged 60 to 75 in good health.

Of note for this clonotype: One base away lies a much larger clone, so this may be a sequencing read error. The rearrangement uses TRBV14 and TRBJ2-7; no reliable D call. In germline, CDR1 is SGHDN, CDR2 FVKESK. The CDR3 length is 14 residues. The chain's CDR3 is CAGSQGRSSYEQYF. Written as DNA, the CDR3 is TGTGCCGGCAGCCAAGGTCGCAGCTCCTACGAGCAGTACTTC.

The chain has TRBV5-1 and TRBJ1-2; D remains ambiguous. The CDR3 has 16 residues. Per the germline V gene, CDR1 is SGHRS and CDR2 is YFSETQ. The V and J ends lost 0 bases and 0 bases respectively, with 12 bases between them. Written as DNA, the CDR3 is TGCGCCAGCAGCTTGGCCAGCGACGGAGCTAACTATGGCTACACCTTC. Residues: CASSLASDGANYGYTF.

This clonotype occurred a few times. The chain has TRBV20-1 and TRBJ2-1, with D possibly matching TRBD2 (5 bases). CDR3 length: 15 residues. Trimming took off 0 bases at V and 5 bases at J, with 14 bases between the two ends. Germline CDR1 reads DFQATT; CDR2 reads SNEGSKA (reference sequence). CDR3 sequence reads: CSARDRASRNNEQFF. The CDR3 DNA sequence: TGCAGTGCTAGAGATCGGGCTAGCCGGAACAATGAGCAGTTCTTC.

This clonotype was observed a handful of times. The chain uses TRBV7-2 and TRBJ1-2; no clear D. There are 14 residues in the CDR3. Trimming removed 0 bases from V and 4 bases from J, with 9 bases in between. Germline CDR1 SGHTA, CDR2 FQGNSA. The CDR3 here is CASSLAATPYGYTF. The CDR3 DNA sequence: TGTGCCAGCAGCTTAGCGGCCACACCCTATGGCTACACCTTC.